This T cell receptor beta chain came from a study of memory CD4+ T cells and cytomegalovirus serostatus. This clone has a handful of counts. The sort gate was single viable CD3+CD4+CD8-CD45RO+ cells for memory CD4+ T cells. Data came from immunoSEQ multiplex PCR; TCRdb stores just in-frame clones and leaves some out. The sample lists 80,000 or so clones, about 73% occurring once. This CDR3 region has 15 residues. Germline V lookup: CDR1 LNHDA, CDR2 SQIVND (reference sequence). Unmatched junction bases numbered 10, after V lost 5 bases and J lost 7 bases. The TCR comes from an adult in good health and CMV-seropositive. The sample was memory CD4+ T cells from blood. The chain has TRBV19 and TRBJ1-5; 8 bases line up with TRBD1. CDR3 DNA sequence: TGTGCCAGTAGTCTATGGACAGGGTTTTACCAGCCCCAGCATTTT. This sequence encodes CASSLWTGFYQPQHF.